Below are 21 T cell receptor beta chains sequenced from a single sample in a study of T cell changes during pregnancy in multiple sclerosis. Clones were sequenced by immunoSEQ multiplex PCR, and TCRdb holds only the in-frame ones, with some missing. The table shows almost 35,000 clones, with approximately 90% occurring only once. Here the sequenced sample was peripheral blood, taken in the second trimester of pregnancy. All receptors come from a female donor in good health, enrolled as a control in a pregnancy study.

The chain joins TRBV7-8 to TRBJ2-7; D is unclear. The V gene lost 5 bases and the J gene lost 5 bases, with 16 bases spanning the gap. Germline V lookup: CDR1 SGHVS, CDR2 FQNEAQ. This CDR3 is 14 amino acids long. CDR3 loop: CASSLLRSRNEQYF. CDR3 bases: TGTGCCAGCAGCCTCCTCCGCTCGCGGAACGAGCAGTACTTC.

This rearrangement joins TRBV11-2 to TRBJ2-3, with 9 bases aligning to TRBD1. The germline gives CDR1 SGHAT, CDR2 FQNNGV. The CDR3 is 17 residues long. V trimming: 5 bases; J trimming: 0 bases; junction bases outside the gene matches: 9. For the CDR3, the DNA is TGTGCCAGCAGCCCAGCCGGGACAGGGTCTAGCACAGATACGCAGTATTTT. Translation gives CASSPAGTGSSTDTQYF.

The J gene is TRBJ2-1, the V gene TRBV18; 7 bases agree with TRBD2. The CDR3 has 15 residues. Germline CDR1 KGHSH, CDR2 LQKENI. After removal of 0 bases from V and 5 bases from J, the junction contained 4 bases not matched to a gene. CDR3 nucleotides: TGTGCCAGCTCACCACCTCCTAGCGGCAACAATGAGCAGTTCTTC. Protein product: CASSPPPSGNNEQFF.

This chain links TRBV11-3 with TRBJ1-6, with 12 positions matching TRBD1. V shed 1 base, J shed 4 bases, and the junction held 2 bases outside the gene matches. Looked up from germline, CDR1 is SGHNT and CDR2 is YENEEA. This CDR3 region has 17 residues. The DNA of the CDR3 is TGTGCCAGCAGCTTAGGGGACAGGGGGCGTTATAATTCACCCCTCCACTTT. This encodes CASSLGDRGRYNSPLHF.

This chain connects TRBV4-3 to TRBJ2-7; possibly TRBD1 for D (6 bases). The V gene's germline CDR1 is LGHNA and CDR2 YSLEER. V dropped 1 base and J dropped 6 bases, with 10 bases sitting between them. The CDR3 spans 13 residues. In DNA, the CDR3 is TGCGCCAGCAGCCAAGCACAGGGCTTCGAGCAGTACTTC. This codes for CASSQAQGFEQYF.

This rearrangement joins TRBV27 to TRBJ2-3; 13 bases align to TRBD2. J lost 8 bases, V lost 5 bases, and 16 bases had no gene match. The length of the CDR3 is 18 residues. The V gene's germline CDR1 is MNHEY and CDR2 SMNVEV (reference sequence). CDR3 DNA sequence: TGTGCCAGCAGTCGTACCGGGACTAGCGGGATTTCGAGGCGTACGCAGTATTTT. Translated: CASSRTGTSGISRRTQYF.

The chain recombines TRBV14 with TRBJ2-1, with 10 nucleotides matching TRBD2. CDR3 length equals 14 residues. CDR1 SGHDN and CDR2 FVKESK come from the germline V gene. Losses at the gene ends were 0 bases for V and 14 bases for J; bases not matched to a gene: 7. In DNA, the CDR3 is TGTGCCAGCAGCCAAGAAACAATTACTAGCGGGGAGTTCTTC. Its translation is CASSQETITSGEFF.

The chain employs TRBV7-2 and TRBJ2-1; TRBD1 is a possible D gene (6 bases). The CDR3 totals 15 residues. V lost 5 bases and J 0 bases, leaving 11 bases between the germline ends. Germline loops: CDR1 SGHTA, CDR2 FQGNSA. The CDR3 spells CASSRQDHSYNEQFF. CDR3 bases: TGTGCCAGCAGCCGACAGGACCACTCCTACAATGAGCAGTTCTTC. The full variable domain, rest sourced from reference TRBV7-2 and TRBJ2-1, is GAGVSQSPSNKVTEKGKDVELRCDPISGHTALYWYRQSLGQGLEFLIYFQGNSAPDKSGLPSDRFSAERTGGSVSTLTIQRTQQEDSAVYLCASSRQDHSYNEQFFGPGTRLTVL.

This chain links TRBV6-1 with TRBJ2-2; 8 bases agree with TRBD2. The CDR3 totals 15 residues. Germline trimming cut 4 bases from V and 5 bases from J; bases unmatched to any gene: 6. CDR1 is MNHNS and CDR2 is SASEGT in the germline V gene. In DNA, the CDR3 is TGTGCCAGCAGTGTTGCGGGAGGAGCAACCGGGGAGCTGTTTTTT. It codes for CASSVAGGATGELFF.

The chain couples TRBV11-1 to TRBJ2-5, with D maybe TRBD2 (5 bases). This CDR3 region has 12 residues. Germline V gene sequence: CDR1 SGHAT, CDR2 FQDESV (reference sequence). Trimming removed 1 base from V and 11 bases from J, with 11 bases in between. CDR3 DNA: TGTGCCAGCAGCTTAGGAAGGGAGAAGCAGTACTTC. Its translation is CASSLGREKQYF. The variable domain in full, with the rest retrieved from reference TRBV11-1 and TRBJ2-5, is EAEVAQSPRYKITEKSQAVAFWCDPISGHATLYWYRQILGQGPELLVQFQDESVVDDSQLPKDRFSAERLKGVDSTLKIQPAELGDSAMYLCASSLGREKQYFGPGTRLLVL.

The J gene is TRBJ2-7, the V gene TRBV19; 7 bases agree with TRBD1. This CDR3 is 15 amino acids long. V dropped 7 bases and J dropped 6; count of bases not matched to a gene: 15. Germline V gene data show CDR1 as LNHDA and CDR2 as SQIVND (reference sequence). In DNA form, the CDR3 reads TGTGCCAGTACCCAATCACAGGGGCTCAGTGGCGAGCAGTACTTC. Its protein product is CASTQSQGLSGEQYF. The full variable domain, rest sourced from reference TRBV19 and TRBJ2-7, is DGGITQSPKYLFRKEGQNVTLSCEQNLNHDAMYWYRQDPGQGLRLIYYSQIVNDFQKGDIAEGYSVSREKKESFPLTVTSAQKNPTAFYLCASTQSQGLSGEQYFGPGTRLTVT.

This clone showed up just once. The rearrangement links TRBV4-3 to TRBJ2-3; TRBD2 agrees at 7 bases. Per the germline V gene, CDR1 is LGHNA and CDR2 is YSLEER. This CDR3 is 14 amino acids long. V shed 1 base and J 5 bases; nucleotides not matched to a gene: 3. CDR3 DNA sequence: TGCGCCAGCAGCCAAGGCGGGGAGGGAGATACGCAGTATTTT. Amino acids: CASSQGGEGDTQYF.

The chain joins TRBV11-3 to TRBJ2-1; the match to TRBD2 covers 10 bases. The V segment lost 4 bases and the J segment 6 bases; nucleotides outside the gene matches: 6. The CDR3 loop spans 15 amino acids. CDR1 is SGHNT, CDR2 YENEEA, per germline. CDR3 in amino acids: CASSSGLAESNEQFF. CDR3 nucleotides: TGTGCCAGCAGCTCAGGACTAGCGGAATCCAATGAGCAGTTCTTC.

The V gene is TRBV11-3, the J gene TRBJ1-1; D is unclear. With 9 bases removed from V and 0 bases from J, the gap between germline ends came to 8 bases. Germline V gene lookup returns CDR1 SGHNT and CDR2 YENEEA. The length of the CDR3 is 12 residues. CDR3: CASRGMNTEAFF. The CDR3 DNA sequence: TGTGCCAGTAGAGGGATGAACACTGAAGCTTTCTTT.

This clone was detected once. The V call is TRBV28, the J call TRBJ2-5, with a weak D call TRBD1 (6 bases). The ends were cut back, 10 bases at V and 7 bases at J, with 22 bases in the middle. This CDR3 spans 14 amino acids. The V gene's germline CDR1 is MDHEN and CDR2 SYDVKM. CDR3 nucleotides: TGTGCCACCCGTCAGACAGGCTCTCCGAGGACCCAGTACTTC. Translated, it gives CATRQTGSPRTQYF.

The V gene is TRBV29-1, the J gene TRBJ2-7; D remains unclear. The CDR3 sequence is 12 residues long. Germline-derived CDR1 and CDR2 are SQVTM and ANQGSEA. The V gene lost 5 bases and the J gene lost 2 bases, with 10 bases spanning the gap. CDR3 nucleotides: TGCAGCGTTATGGGCCTCACCTACGAGCAGTACTTC. Translating gives CSVMGLTYEQYF.

The chain links TRBV28 to TRBJ2-1, with D tentatively TRBD2 (7 bases). The V end was cut by 5 bases, the J end by 10 bases, with 15 bases between. The CDR3 is 13 residues long. Germline CDR1 reads MDHEN; CDR2 reads SYDVKM. The CDR3 reads CASSIIWGGEQFF. CDR3 coding DNA: TGTGCCAGCAGTATCATCTGGGGGGGCGAGCAGTTCTTC.

The V and J genes are TRBV14 and TRBJ2-1; the D is unclear. In germline, CDR1 is SGHDN, CDR2 FVKESK. The CDR3 is 13 amino acids. Trimming cost V 4 bases and J 9 bases, with 13 bases left between them. The CDR3 loop is CASSPMTKIEQFF. Written as DNA, the CDR3 is TGTGCCAGCAGCCCGATGACAAAGATTGAGCAGTTCTTC.

The chain couples TRBV7-8 to TRBJ2-1; 11 nucleotides agree with TRBD1. Germline CDR1 is SGHVS and CDR2 is FQNEAQ. This CDR3 is 12 amino acids long. Germline trimming cut 3 bases from V and 14 bases from J; bases unmatched to any gene: 3. CDR3 protein: CASSLGGQGEFF. In DNA form, the CDR3 reads TGTGCCAGCAGCTTGGGGGGACAGGGGGAGTTCTTC.

In nucleotides, the CDR3 is TGCGCCAGCAGCCAACAAGGGACAGCGAACACTGAAGCTTTCTTT. This sequence encodes CASSQQGTANTEAFF. The gene calls are TRBV4-1 and TRBJ1-1; 7 positions agree with TRBD1. The CDR3 covers 15 residues. The trim removed 2 bases at V and 1 base at J, leaving 4 bases unmatched. The germline V gene encodes CDR1 MGHRA and CDR2 YSYEKL.

The rearrangement joins TRBV7-9 to TRBJ2-2; no firm D call. CDR3 length: 15 residues. Germline-derived CDR1 and CDR2 are SEHNR and FQNEAQ (reference sequence). V lost 6 bases and J lost 6, with 17 bases in between. The DNA for the CDR3 is TGTGCCAGCAGGCCCCCCTCGCCCGGGTCCGGGGAGCTGTTTTTT. Its translation: CASRPPSPGSGELFF.